Included here is one T cell receptor (beta chain) sequence, with context. Cohorts were assigned according to the clinical history that participants reported. Germline loops: CDR1 SNHLY, CDR2 FYNNEI. V lost 8 bases and J lost 2; bases outside the gene matches: 3. This CDR3 region has 14 residues. This entry comes from a study of blood T cell repertoires in COVID-19. In the authors' methods: Amplification of reference gene primers provided the estimated nucleated cell counts. Sequencing used immunoSEQ multiplex PCR; TCRdb keeps in-frame clones, though not all of them. The V and J calls and the clone size are those of that table, but D and trimming were determined from the DNA. Of 120,000 to 150,000 clones in the sample, roughly nine tenths were seen once.

The source of this sequence is a woman between 40 and 50 years old who had been exposed to COVID-19. Specimen: PBMCs or T cells enriched from blood (not recorded which). This chain links TRBV2 with TRBJ1-4, with 9 bases that match TRBD1. This chain's CDR3 is CASEQGATNEKLFF. For the CDR3, the DNA is TGTGCCAGCGAACAGGGGGCTACTAATGAAAAACTGTTTTTT.